This T cell receptor (beta chain) emerged from a study of molecular identifiers for immune sequencing clone quantification. CDR1 and CDR2 (germline): MDHEN, SYDVKM. V was clipped by 8 bases and J by 4 bases, with 26 bases between them. This CDR3 is 17 amino acids long. TCRdb reanalysed the PCR reads using MiXCR and keeps one entry per CDR3 protein. The sample has about 23,000 distinct CDR3 sequences; 15% to 20% are singletons. Naive CD8 T cells, phenotype CD8+CD4-CCR7+CD45RA+, were sorted. At least ten counts were recorded for this clonotype. This receptor was taken from a human donor in good health. Some libraries in this study had Jurkat cell RNA spiked in. V and J are TRBV28 and TRBJ2-5; a weak D match, TRBD1 (6 bases). The specimen was naive CD8+ T cells from blood, with Jurkat cell RNA spiked in. Subset meaning: FACS-sorted CD8+CD4-CCR7+CD45RA+ naive T cells. This CDR3 is CASLLHRAGERPETQYF. CDR3 in DNA: TGTGCCAGCCTACTCCACCGGGCAGGGGAGCGCCCAGAGACCCAGTACTTC.